This T cell receptor (beta chain) was documented in a study of technical replicates of blood from several donors. Only in-frame clones appear in the TCRdb table, and some are missing; sequencing was by immunoSEQ multiplex PCR. The table lists 95,000 to 100,000 clones, roughly 95% of them singletons. The CDR3 contains 13 residues. V lost 4 bases, J lost 5 bases, and 11 bases lay in between. Per the germline V gene, CDR1 is WNHNN and CDR2 is SYGVQD (reference sequence). Material for sequencing was T cells isolated from PBMCs. The chain has TRBV10-1 and TRBJ2-5, with D possibly matching TRBD2 (5 bases). The receptor comes from a human donor in good health. CDR3 in amino acids: CASSVGVGETQYF. The CDR3 DNA is TGCGCCAGCAGTGTCGGGGTCGGGGAGACCCAGTACTTC.